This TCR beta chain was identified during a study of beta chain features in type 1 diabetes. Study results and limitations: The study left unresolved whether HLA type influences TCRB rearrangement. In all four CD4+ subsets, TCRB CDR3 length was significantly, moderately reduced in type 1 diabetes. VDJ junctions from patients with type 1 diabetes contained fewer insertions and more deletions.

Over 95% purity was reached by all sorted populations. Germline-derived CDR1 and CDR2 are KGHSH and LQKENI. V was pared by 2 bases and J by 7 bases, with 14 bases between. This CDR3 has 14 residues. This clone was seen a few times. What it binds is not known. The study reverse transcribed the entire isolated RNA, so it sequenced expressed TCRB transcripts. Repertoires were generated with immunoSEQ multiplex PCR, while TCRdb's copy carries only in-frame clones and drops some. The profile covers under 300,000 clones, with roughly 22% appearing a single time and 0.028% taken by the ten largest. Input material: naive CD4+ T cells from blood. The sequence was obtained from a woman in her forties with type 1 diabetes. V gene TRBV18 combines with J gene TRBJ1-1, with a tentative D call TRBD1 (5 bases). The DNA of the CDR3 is TGTGCCAGCTCACCAGGAGAACCAGGGCTTGAAGCTTTCTTT. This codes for CASSPGEPGLEAFF.